The clone carrying this T cell receptor (beta chain) was recorded at least ten times. The CDR3 runs 16 residues. In germline, CDR1 is SGHAT, CDR2 FQNNGV. V was cut by 2 bases and J by 0 bases, with 11 bases left in between. The data originate from a study of T cells in Graves' hyperthyroidism and ophthalmopathy. The CDR3 regions of TCR beta were amplified from RNA transcripts. The HTBI set primed first-round TCR CDR3 RT-PCR. Using its own MiXCR run on the multiplex PCR reads, TCRdb lists one record per CDR3 protein. Among 300,000 to 450,000 distinct CDR3 sequences listed, approximately 18% were seen once.

The sequenced sample consisted of blood. The chain employs TRBV11-2 and TRBJ1-3; tentatively, D is TRBD1 (6 bases). This sequence was found in a woman between 40 and 50 years old with Graves' ophthalmopathy. CDR3 sequence reads: CASSLWGTTSGNTIYF. CDR3 DNA sequence: TGTGCCAGCAGCTTATGGGGGACAACCTCTGGAAACACCATATATTTT.